The 21 T cell receptor beta chains given below trace back to one sample, sequenced in a study of beta chain features in type 1 diabetes. Study-wide points: In all four CD4+ subsets, TCRB CDR3 length was significantly, moderately reduced in type 1 diabetes.

Expressed TCRB transcripts were sequenced because the isolated RNA had all been reverse transcribed beforehand. Sequenced by immunoSEQ multiplex PCR; TCRdb stores in-frame clones only, minus some. The sample includes approximately 170,000 clones, roughly 8% of them seen just once. Which antigens these TCRs recognize remains unknown. Sequencing was done on a sample of central memory CD4+ T cells from blood. The receptors originated from a woman aged 40 to 50 with type 1 diabetes.

This clone was counted between two and nine times. This CDR3 is CASTETGYEQYF. CDR3 coding DNA: TGTGCCAGCACCGAGACAGGTTACGAGCAGTACTTC. The chain carries TRBV11-2 and TRBJ2-7; possible D gene TRBD1, 6 bases. Trimming stripped 7 bases from V and 4 bases from J, with 11 bases between. Looked up from germline, CDR1 is SGHAT and CDR2 is FQNNGV. The CDR3 is 12 residues long.

This clone appeared a few times. V usage is TRBV2 and J usage is TRBJ1-5; unclear D gene. V was clipped by 6 bases and J by 9 bases, with 12 bases between them. This CDR3 contains 12 residues. CDR1 and CDR2 from the germline V gene are SNHLY and FYNNEI. CDR3 sequence: CASSYEPPPQHF. CDR3 coding DNA: TGTGCCAGCAGCTACGAACCGCCGCCCCAGCATTTT.

There are a few counts of this clone. The chain joins TRBV4-3 to TRBJ2-1; D is perhaps TRBD2 (6 bases). This CDR3 has 17 residues. Trimming took off 0 bases at V and 1 base at J, with 13 bases between the two ends. Germline loops: CDR1 LGHNA, CDR2 YSLEER. DNA of the CDR3: TGCGCCAGCAGCCAAGAATCGGTCGGGGGATCCTACAATGAGCAGTTCTTC. Protein: CASSQESVGGSYNEQFF.

This clone was detected only a few times. This chain links TRBV9 with TRBJ1-2; possible D gene TRBD1, 6 bases. Germline assignment: CDR1 SGDLS and CDR2 YYNGEE. The ends were cut back, 6 bases at V and 7 bases at J, with 16 bases in the middle. The CDR3 spans 13 residues. The CDR3 loop reads CASTSPGGFGYTF. The CDR3 DNA is TGTGCCAGCACCAGTCCGGGGGGCTTTGGCTACACCTTC.

A few counts support this clone. V usage is TRBV4-3 and J usage is TRBJ2-5, with 11 positions matching TRBD2. This CDR3 is 16 amino acids long. Germline V CDR1 and CDR2: LGHNA, YSLEER. Trimming at V came to 1 base and at J to 5 bases, leaving 6 bases not matched to a gene. The CDR3 DNA follows: TGCGCCAGCAGCCAAGGTGGGACTAGCGGAGGGGAGACCCAGTACTTC. Translation: CASSQGGTSGGETQYF.

This clone was detected only a few times. The same CDR3 also results from other DNA sequences found in this sample. The V call is TRBV5-4, the J call TRBJ1-2; 10 bases align to TRBD1. This CDR3 is built from 15 residues. Germline-derived CDR1 and CDR2 are SGHNT and YYREEE (reference sequence). V shed 0 bases and J 4 bases; nucleotides not matched to a gene: 3. In DNA form, the CDR3 reads TGTGCCAGCAGCTTGGGGGGACAGGGGAGCTATGGCTACACCTTC. Residues: CASSLGGQGSYGYTF.

This clone was counted a few times. The V and J genes are TRBV9 and TRBJ1-4; D is possibly TRBD1 (5 bases). In germline, CDR1 is SGDLS, CDR2 YYNGEE. The CDR3 has 15 amino acids. Between the trimmed V and J ends, which lost 1 base and 0 bases, there was a span of 7 bases. The DNA of the CDR3 is TGTGCCAGCAGCGTACAAGGGGCAACTAATGAAAAACTGTTTTTT. The encoded protein is CASSVQGATNEKLFF. The whole variable domain, remainder taken from reference TRBV9 and TRBJ1-4, is DSGVTQTPKHLITATGQRVTLRCSPRSGDLSVYWYQQSLDQGLQFLIQYYNGEERAKGNILERFSAQQFPDLHSELNLSSLELGDSALYFCASSVQGATNEKLFFGSGTQLSVL.

The V call is TRBV2, the J call TRBJ1-2, with TRBD1 as a possible D gene (5 bases). Germline V gives CDR1 SNHLY, CDR2 FYNNEI. V lost 6 bases to trimming and J lost 0 bases, with 11 bases between them. The CDR3 totals 14 residues. The CDR3 region has the DNA TGTGCCAGCAGCAGACAGAGAACTAACTATGGCTACACCTTC. This gives the protein CASSRQRTNYGYTF.

The chain is built from TRBV7-9 and TRBJ2-7; 12 bases fit TRBD2. Germline trimming cut 3 bases from V and 7 bases from J; bases unmatched to any gene: 7. The V gene's germline CDR1 is SEHNR and CDR2 FQNEAQ (reference sequence). The CDR3 has 15 residues. CDR3 nucleotides: TGTGCCAGCAGCTTCTCTAGCGGGGGGGTTATGGAGCAGTACTTC. Translated, it gives CASSFSSGGVMEQYF.

J is TRBJ2-4 and V is TRBV28, with D perhaps matching TRBD1 (8 bases). The CDR3 spans 14 residues. Looked up from germline, CDR1 is MDHEN and CDR2 is SYDVKM. The V gene lost 4 bases and the J gene lost 8 bases, with 15 bases spanning the gap. In nucleotides, the CDR3 is TGTGCCAGCAGTTCCCGACAGGGGAGGGACATTCAGTACTTC. This gives the protein CASSSRQGRDIQYF.

The chain carries TRBV11-2 and TRBJ2-1, with D possibly TRBD1 on 5 matching bases. The CDR3 runs 16 residues. Germline assignment: CDR1 SGHAT and CDR2 FQNNGV. Trimming shortened V by 3 bases and J by 2 bases, and 14 bases separated the two germline ends. The CDR3: CASSLALSGTYNEQFF. The CDR3 bases are TGTGCCAGCAGCTTGGCCCTCTCAGGGACCTACAATGAGCAGTTCTTC.

The sample holds many counts of this clone. This sequence joins TRBV15 and TRBJ2-5; 9 nucleotides align to TRBD2. The ends lost 0 bases at V and 4 bases at J; junction bases unmatched: 6. The CDR3 length is 16 residues. CDR1 and CDR2 (germline): LNHNV, YYDKDF (reference sequence). CDR3 sequence (DNA): TGTGCCACCAGCAGAGAGGGCGGGAGGGCAGGAGAGACCCAGTACTTC. Its translation is CATSREGGRAGETQYF.

This clone was counted ten times or more. The genes are TRBV27 and TRBJ2-7; TRBD2 aligns across 10 bases. Per the germline V gene, CDR1 is MNHEY and CDR2 is SMNVEV (reference sequence). CDR3 length equals 16 residues. V dropped 6 bases and J dropped 5; count of bases not matched to a gene: 13. CDR3 amino acids: CASSRTSGTRSDEQYF. The CDR3 nucleotides are TGTGCCAGCAGCCGAACTAGCGGGACGCGTTCCGACGAGCAGTACTTC.

This chain uses TRBV7-3 with TRBJ2-2, with no clear D. Germline lookup yields CDR1 SGHTA and CDR2 FQGTGA. Trimming cost V 5 bases and J 3 bases, with 16 bases left between them. The CDR3 has 16 amino acids. CDR3: CASSQNGPGDTGELFF. The CDR3 DNA reads TGTGCCAGCAGCCAAAACGGCCCTGGAGACACCGGGGAGCTGTTTTTT.

This clone showed up just a few times. CDR3 in DNA: TGTGCCAGCAGCGCCGACAGGGGGATCTACAATGAGCAGTTCTTC. Translated: CASSADRGIYNEQFF. The chain combines TRBV5-6 with TRBJ2-1; 9 nucleotides match TRBD1. With 4 bases clipped from V and 3 bases from J, the junction kept 5 bases outside the gene matches. The CDR3 totals 15 residues. The germline gives CDR1 SGHDT, CDR2 YYEEEE.

This clone was picked up a small number of times. The gene calls are TRBV28 and TRBJ2-5; 8 bases align to TRBD2. The CDR3 runs 15 residues. Germline lookup yields CDR1 MDHEN and CDR2 SYDVKM. The J segment lost 3 bases and the V segment lost 5 bases, leaving 8 bases of the junction unmatched. The CDR3 is CASSPRGAGEETQYF. DNA of the CDR3: TGTGCCAGCAGTCCACGTGGAGCGGGAGAAGAGACCCAGTACTTC.

In this sample, this clone turned up a few times. The chain links TRBV6-5 to TRBJ2-7, with D hard to call. This CDR3 is built from 13 residues. The V gene lost 5 bases and the J gene lost 1 base, with 9 bases spanning the gap. Germline CDR1 MNHEY, CDR2 SVGAGI. The CDR3 bases are TGTGCCAGCAGTCGTACGGAGTCCTACGAGCAGTACTTC. Amino acid sequence: CASSRTESYEQYF.

About this clone itself: At one boundary the junction diverges from the germline segment, which might be a read error. This chain joins TRBV6-5 and TRBJ2-5; perhaps TRBD1 as D (6 bases). Germline V gives CDR1 MNHEY, CDR2 SVGAGI. This CDR3 is 14 amino acids long. CDR3 sequence reads: CAISRGQGQETQYF. For the CDR3, the DNA is TGTGCCATCAGTAGAGGCCAGGGGCAAGAGACCCAGTACTTC.

This clone was counted a few times. The chain combines TRBV2 with TRBJ2-2; 9 nucleotides line up with TRBD1. Unmatched junction bases numbered 5, after V lost 8 bases and J lost 1 base. The CDR3 runs to 15 residues. Germline values: CDR1 SNHLY, CDR2 FYNNEI. CDR3 nucleotides: TGTGCCAGCGGCCTGGGACAGGGGAACACCGGGGAGCTGTTTTTT. Translating it yields CASGLGQGNTGELFF.

The rearrangement uses TRBV9 and TRBJ2-7, with 7 bases matching TRBD1. Germline V gives CDR1 SGDLS, CDR2 YYNGEE. The CDR3 totals 14 residues. With 1 base clipped from V and 3 bases from J, the junction kept 4 bases outside the gene matches. CDR3 region: CASSVRDSIYEQYF. CDR3 in DNA: TGTGCCAGCAGCGTAAGGGACAGCATCTACGAGCAGTACTTC.

This clone was picked up a small number of times. V and J are TRBV11-2 and TRBJ1-1; D is uncertain. The germline gives CDR1 SGHAT, CDR2 FQNNGV. There are 12 residues in the CDR3. V lost 0 bases, J lost 7 bases, and 6 bases lay in between. Here the CDR3 reads CASSLEYSEAFF. CDR3 coding DNA: TGTGCCAGCAGCTTAGAGTACAGTGAAGCTTTCTTT. The variable domain in full, completed from reference TRBV11-2 and TRBJ1-1, reads EAGVAQSPRYKIIEKRQSVAFWCNPISGHATLYWYQQILGQGPKLLIQFQNNGVVDDSQLPKDRFSAERLKGVDSTLKIQPAKLEDSAVYLCASSLEYSEAFFGQGTRLTVV.